This is a list of T cell receptor beta chains from one sample in a study of cytomegalovirus exposure and HLA in healthy donors. TCRdb's copy holds only in-frame clones and misses some; the assay was immunoSEQ multiplex PCR. Of about 140,000 clones listed, about 79% are singletons. The sequencing sample was made of PBMCs. These receptor sequences come from a female donor in good health and CMV-seropositive. CDR3s include the opening cysteine and the closing phenylalanine or tryptophan. A D gene is named only where the DNA matches it firmly. Rows give clone size only sometimes, using once, few, many, or a class for an expanded clone.

>NA|TRBJ2-3|once|TRBV7-3|14
CASSAGLPTDTQYF
TGTGCCAGCAGCGCGGGACTTCCCACAGATACGCAGTATTTT
>NA|TRBJ2-1|NA|TRBV7-9|17
CASSLLLPAGSYNEQFF
TGTGCCAGCAGCTTACTTCTACCGGCGGGCTCCTACAATGAGCAGTTCTTC
>NA|TRBJ1-2|NA|TRBV10-2|13
CASSESVGYGYTF
TGCGCCAGCAGTGAGTCGGTCGGCTATGGCTACACCTTC
>NA|TRBJ1-6|NA|TRBV6-5|15
CASSRGGTYNSPLHF
TGTGCCAGCAGCCGCGGGGGCACCTATAATTCACCCCTCCACTTT
>TRBD2|TRBJ2-3|few|TRBV7-6|13
CASSLAGREGQYF
TGTGCCAGCAGCTTAGCGGGGCGGGAGGGGCAGTATTTT
>NA|TRBJ1-5|NA|TRBV4-1|15
CASSQGLGSNQPQHF
TGCGCCAGCAGCCAAGGGCTCGGGAGCAATCAGCCCCAGCATTTT
>TRBD1|TRBJ1-5|NA|TRBV10-3|15
CAISERGQSNQPQHF
TGTGCCATCAGTGAAAGGGGACAGAGCAATCAGCCCCAGCATTTT
>NA|TRBJ2-5|NA|TRBV6-5|13
CASNRERGETQYF
TGTGCCAGCAACCGAGAAAGGGGCGAGACCCAGTACTTC
>TRBD1|TRBJ2-3|NA|TRBV15|13
CATSILPGQGKYF
TGTGCCACCAGCATCCTCCCGGGACAGGGTAAATATTTT
>NA|TRBJ1-1|NA|TRBV19|13
CASFGSLNTEAFF
TGTGCCAGTTTTGGTAGTCTGAACACTGAAGCTTTCTTT
>NA|TRBJ1-1|NA|TRBV2|12
CASRDSDTEAFF
TGTGCCAGCAGGGACTCGGACACTGAAGCTTTCTTT
>NA|TRBJ1-1|few|TRBV18|14
CASSPATGGGEAFF
TGTGCCAGCTCACCCGCGACAGGTGGTGGTGAAGCTTTCTTT
>TRBD1|TRBJ1-1|NA|TRBV7-9|16
CASRDGYTGGKTEAFF
TGTGCCAGCAGGGACGGGTATACAGGGGGCAAGACTGAAGCTTTCTTT
>NA|TRBJ1-2|NA|TRBV5-1|18
CASSSGHPPGVTNYGYTF
TGCGCCAGCAGCTCGGGACACCCTCCAGGGGTAACAAACTATGGCTACACCTTC
>NA|TRBJ2-7|NA|TRBV5-4|13
CASSWSSSYEQYF
TGTGCCAGCAGCTGGTCAAGCTCCTACGAGCAGTACTTC
>NA|TRBJ2-7|few|TRBV10-3|12
CAISEMAGEQYF
TGTGCCATCAGTGAGATGGCAGGTGAGCAGTACTTC
>NA|TRBJ2-7|NA|TRBV2|12
CASSEVPGVPGF
TGTGCCAGCAGTGAAGTGCCCGGGGTGCCGGGTTTC
>NA|TRBJ2-7|NA|TRBV11-1|14
CASSLGQASYEQYF
TGTGCCAGCAGCTTAGGGCAGGCTTCCTACGAGCAGTACTTC
>TRBD1|TRBJ2-4|once|TRBV30|13
CAWSGTGKNIQYF
TGTGCCTGGAGCGGGACAGGCAAAAACATTCAGTACTTC
>NA|TRBJ1-1|NA|TRBV7-9|15
CASTTRQGLSTEAFF
TGTGCCAGCACCACAAGGCAGGGGCTAAGCACTGAAGCTTTCTTT
>NA|TRBJ1-4|NA|TRBV28|14
CASSLDRSSEKLFF
TGTGCCAGCAGTTTAGACAGATCGAGTGAAAAACTGTTTTTT
>TRBD1|TRBJ1-1|NA|TRBV14|16
CASSQGTGVIGTEAFF
TGTGCCAGCAGCCAGGGGACAGGGGTAATTGGCACTGAAGCTTTCTTT
>NA|TRBJ2-2|NA|TRBV7-5|19
CVRSRQITTLAGRAGELFF
TGTGTCAGAAGCCGACAAATAACAACACTAGCGGGACGGGCCGGGGAGCTGTTTTTT
>NA|TRBJ2-7|NA|TRBV6-6|15
CASSPARTVDYEQYF
TGTGCCAGCAGTCCAGCCAGGACAGTCGACTACGAGCAGTACTTC
>TRBD2|TRBJ2-7|few|TRBV6-5|15
CASCRSIAGPWEQYF
TGTGCCAGCTGTCGGTCAATAGCGGGCCCTTGGGAGCAGTACTTC
>NA|TRBJ2-3|NA|TRBV5-1|16
CASASGSGTSTDTQYF
TGCGCCAGCGCATCGGGTAGCGGAACTAGCACAGATACGCAGTATTTT